This TCR beta chain was recovered during a study of OX40 agonist ivuxolimab in advanced cancers. Libraries were prepared by immunoSEQ multiplex PCR; TCRdb keeps only in-frame clonotypes and omits some of them. Of about 80,000 clones listed, 80% to 90% are singletons. The length of the CDR3 is 16 residues. Germline CDR1 and CDR2: SGHRS and YFSETQ. V dropped 4 bases and J dropped 3; count of bases not matched to a gene: 8. This TCR was sampled from an adult with an advanced solid tumor such as melanoma, head and neck, liver or kidney cancer. The material was CD4+ or CD8+ T cells sorted from blood, obtained in a trial of the OX40 agonist ivuxolimab. The rearrangement joins TRBV5-1 to TRBJ1-4; 8 nucleotides align to TRBD1. The CDR3 DNA sequence: TGCGCCAGCAGCATTTCAGGGGGCGCGGCTAATGAAAAACTGTTTTTT. This codes for CASSISGGAANEKLFF.